This T cell receptor (beta chain) was profiled in a study of neoadjuvant anti-PD-1 for oral cavity cancer. The germline CDR1 and CDR2 sequences are SGHRS and YFSETQ. Deletions cut 5 bases from V and 1 base from J, with 15 bases between. This CDR3 comprises 15 residues. Some clones are missing from TCRdb's copy, which holds only in-frame ones; the method was immunoSEQ multiplex PCR. Counted here are roughly 68,000 clones, less than 90% occurring once; the ten biggest clones make up 2.5% to 3.5%. Time point: after neoadjuvant nivolumab, at surgical resection. This specimen was PBMCs, taken after nivolumab (anti-PD-1) treatment. This chain uses TRBV5-1 with TRBJ2-5, with TRBD1 as a possible D gene (6 bases). The origin of this receptor is a person between 35 and 79 years old with oral cavity squamous cell carcinoma. CDR3 in DNA: TGCGCCAGCAGGCCGTCGGGCAGGGGCCAAGAGACCCAGTACTTC. This encodes CASRPSGRGQETQYF.